This TCR beta chain was recovered during a study of blood T cell repertoires in COVID-19. Whole-study context: Spain, Italy and the United States supplied samples that represented acute and convalescent COVID-19. The analysed material was cDNA or gDNA that came from T cells, B-cell-depleted T cells, or PBMCs.

In the authors' methods: For nucleated cells, counts were estimated from reference gene primer amplification. Data came from immunoSEQ multiplex PCR; TCRdb stores just in-frame clones and leaves some out. V, J and clone size were drawn from that table, and D and trimming were deduced from the DNA. Found here are around 86,000 clones, about 83% of them singletons; the top ten hold about 31%. CDR3 length: 14 residues. Germline CDR1 and CDR2: MGHRA and YSYEKL. Deletions cut 0 bases from V and 5 bases from J, with 11 bases between. Input material: peripheral blood. This clonotype was sampled from a woman aged 80 or over with acute or convalescent COVID-19. J is TRBJ2-7 and V is TRBV4-1, with TRBD1 as a possible D gene (5 bases). The DNA of the CDR3 is TGCGCCAGCAGCCAAGAGTGGCAGGGCAACGAGCAGTACTTC. Protein product: CASSQEWQGNEQYF.